Following are 22 T cell receptor beta chains from one sample sequenced in a study of shared clonotypes between healthy human individuals. Method: immunoSEQ multiplex PCR; TCRdb's copy keeps in-frame clones and lacks some. The sample contains under 2,500,000 clones, almost 96% of which appear only once. The sequencing input was naive CD4+ T cells sorted from blood. Subset: CD45RA+ positively selected. The source of these receptors is a man aged 18-30 years in good health.

The chain has TRBV6-6 and TRBJ2-5; TRBD2 is a possible D gene (6 bases). V was shortened by 2 bases and J by 5 bases, with 15 bases between the two germline ends. Germline loops: CDR1 MNHNY, CDR2 SVGAGI (reference sequence). The CDR3 consists of 15 residues. The CDR3 region is CASSYGYSGEETQYF. CDR3 nucleotide sequence: TGTGCCAGCAGTTACGGGTACTCGGGAGAGGAGACCCAGTACTTC.

V and J are TRBV4-2 and TRBJ2-1; weak D call: TRBD1 (5 bases). The CDR3 covers 14 residues. V shed 0 bases and J shed 11 bases, with 14 bases lying between them. In germline, CDR1 is LGHNA, CDR2 YNFKEQ. CDR3 DNA sequence: TGTGCCAGCAGCCAAGATCCAGACAGTCTAAAGCAGTTCTTC. Protein product: CASSQDPDSLKQFF.

This chain connects TRBV13 to TRBJ2-7; 10 positions match TRBD2. CDR3 length equals 17 residues. V trimming: 1 base; J trimming: 2 bases; junction bases outside the gene matches: 8. Germline V gene lookup returns CDR1 PRHDT and CDR2 FYEKMQ (reference sequence). The CDR3 DNA sequence: TGTGCCAGCAGCTTAGTAGCGGGAGGATCAAAAACCTACGAGCAGTACTTC. It is translated as CASSLVAGGSKTYEQYF. The full variable domain, completed using reference TRBV13 and TRBJ2-7, is AAGVIQSPRHLIKEKRETATLKCYPIPRHDTVYWYQQGPGQDPQFLISFYEKMQSDKGSIPDRFSAQQFSDYHSELNMSSLELGDSALYFCASSLVAGGSKTYEQYFGPGTRLTVT.

This rearrangement joins TRBV7-9 to TRBJ2-5, with 11 bases fitting TRBD1. The germline V gene encodes CDR1 SEHNR and CDR2 FQNEAQ (reference sequence). CDR3 length: 15 amino acids. J was trimmed by 3 bases and V by 5 bases; bases with no gene match: 5. The chain's CDR3 is CASSPRDRGKETQYF. CDR3 bases: TGTGCCAGCAGCCCAAGGGACAGGGGGAAAGAGACCCAGTACTTC.

This chain links TRBV19 with TRBJ1-5; perhaps TRBD1 as D (6 bases). V lost 7 bases and J lost 4, with 17 bases in between. CDR1 and CDR2 (germline): LNHDA, SQIVND (reference sequence). The CDR3 covers 15 residues. CDR3 region: CASTRGRTVNQPQHF. The CDR3 DNA follows: TGTGCCAGTACCAGGGGACGGACAGTAAATCAGCCCCAGCATTTT.

The genes are TRBV2 and TRBJ2-3; D uncertain. Germline lookup yields CDR1 SNHLY and CDR2 FYNNEI. V gave up 8 bases and J gave up 4 bases, with 10 bases separating them. The CDR3 runs to 12 residues. The CDR3: CASGVISDTQYF. The CDR3 region has the DNA TGTGCCAGCGGGGTGATTTCAGATACGCAGTATTTT.

This clone was detected once. The chain employs TRBV6-6 and TRBJ1-5, with D hard to call. Between the trimmed V and J ends, which lost 7 bases and 7 bases, there was a span of 20 bases. The length of the CDR3 is 15 residues. Germline lookup yields CDR1 MNHNY and CDR2 SVGAGI (reference sequence). The CDR3 DNA follows: TGTGCCAGCAACCAACCACGGGTTATCGGACAGCCCCAGCATTTT. Amino acids: CASNQPRVIGQPQHF.

This chain uses TRBV7-2 with TRBJ1-4; TRBD1 matches 7 bases. The CDR3 sequence is 15 residues long. V shed 5 bases, J shed 7 bases, and the junction held 10 bases outside the gene matches. The germline V gene encodes CDR1 SGHTA and CDR2 FQGNSA. CDR3 nucleotide sequence: TGTGCCAGCAGCACGACAGGGTCACTGGGTGAAAAACTGTTTTTT. Its translation is CASSTTGSLGEKLFF. The variable domain in full, completed from reference TRBV7-2 and TRBJ1-4, reads GAGVSQSPSNKVTEKGKDVELRCDPISGHTALYWYRQSLGQGLEFLIYFQGNSAPDKSGLPSDRFSAERTGGSVSTLTIQRTQQEDSAVYLCASSTTGSLGEKLFFGSGTQLSVL.

The V gene is TRBV29-1, the J gene TRBJ2-7, with 7 bases fitting TRBD1. Trimming took 7 bases from V and 6 from J; bases not matched to a gene: 9. The CDR3 extends over 12 amino acids. Germline V CDR1 and CDR2: SQVTM, ANQGSEA. The CDR3 sequence: CSAKQGLGEQYF. Here the CDR3 DNA reads TGCAGCGCCAAACAGGGGTTGGGCGAGCAGTACTTC.

The rearrangement links TRBV9 to TRBJ2-7; the match to TRBD1 covers 7 bases. The CDR3 extends over 13 amino acids. Germline V gene sequence: CDR1 SGDLS, CDR2 YYNGEE. Losses at the gene ends were 3 bases for V and 6 bases for J; bases not matched to a gene: 6. CDR3 in DNA: TGTGCCAGCAGCGAAACAGGGGTGACCGAGCAGTACTTC. This encodes CASSETGVTEQYF.

This chain joins TRBV6-1 and TRBJ2-7; D could derive from TRBD1 or TRBD2 (5 bases each). V was pared by 7 bases and J by 4 bases, with 17 bases between. Germline V gene data show CDR1 as MNHNS and CDR2 as SASEGT. This CDR3 contains 14 residues. The CDR3 DNA reads as TGTGCCAGCAAATCCGGGACGGTAACTTACGAGCAGTACTTC. This encodes CASKSGTVTYEQYF.

The chain combines TRBV6-5 with TRBJ1-2; TRBD1 aligns across 8 bases. CDR1 is MNHEY, CDR2 SVGAGI, per germline. The trim removed 6 bases at V and 8 bases at J, leaving 11 bases unmatched. This CDR3 contains 14 residues. The chain's CDR3 is CASREQGGFTGYTF. The CDR3 coding sequence is TGTGCCAGCAGAGAACAGGGGGGTTTTACGGGCTACACCTTC.

Concerning this clone: This sample includes further DNA sequences coding for the same CDR3. V and J are TRBV7-2 and TRBJ1-6; D not certain. CDR1 and CDR2 from the germline V gene are SGHTA and FQGNSA. V was clipped by 3 bases and J by 7 bases, with 4 bases between them. The CDR3 runs to 12 residues. CDR3 nucleotides: TGTGCCAGCAGCTTTTACAATTCACCCCTCCACTTT. It specifies CASSFYNSPLHF.

Remarks on this clone: Within the sample, other DNA sequences also encode this same CDR3. The rearrangement uses TRBV18 and TRBJ2-7; D possibly corresponds to TRBD1 (6 bases). The CDR3 is 14 residues long. Between the trimmed V and J ends, which lost 4 bases and 0 bases, there was a span of 10 bases. CDR1 KGHSH and CDR2 LQKENI come from the germline V gene. The CDR3 sequence: CASSLDRSSYEQYF. The CDR3 DNA sequence: TGTGCCAGCTCACTAGACAGGAGCTCCTACGAGCAGTACTTC.

The chain recombines TRBV10-2 with TRBJ2-1; TRBD2 matches at 9 bases. The CDR3 has 16 residues. The germline V gene encodes CDR1 WSHSY and CDR2 SAAADI. V lost 8 bases, J lost 7 bases, and 15 bases stayed unmatched. CDR3 amino acids: CASPSVLREGLNEQFF. The CDR3, as DNA: TGCGCCAGCCCTTCCGTTTTGCGGGAGGGCCTTAATGAGCAGTTCTTC.

The chain joins TRBV2 to TRBJ1-5, with D tentatively TRBD1 (6 bases). Between the trimmed V and J ends, which lost 7 bases and 3 bases, there was a span of 13 bases. Germline loops: CDR1 SNHLY, CDR2 FYNNEI. This CDR3 contains 14 residues. The CDR3 loop is CASTMGAHNQPQHF. In DNA, the CDR3 is TGTGCCAGCACCATGGGGGCACACAATCAGCCCCAGCATTTT.

CDR3 in DNA: TGTGCCAGCTCACCACTTCTCACTAGCGGGAGTCCCGGGGAGCTGTTTTTT. This sequence encodes CASSPLLTSGSPGELFF. The chain combines TRBV18 with TRBJ2-2; 11 nucleotides line up with TRBD2. Germline trimming cut 1 base from V and 6 bases from J; bases unmatched to any gene: 7. Germline V lookup: CDR1 KGHSH, CDR2 LQKENI. This CDR3 contains 17 residues.

As for this clone: A junction boundary mismatches the germline segment, possibly from a read error. The V call is TRBV7-7, the J call TRBJ2-1, with TRBD2 identical over 7 bases. The germline V gene encodes CDR1 SSHAT and CDR2 FNYEAQ (reference sequence). This CDR3 spans 13 amino acids. The CDR3 reads CASRRESGAEQFF. The CDR3 DNA is TGTGCTAGCAGACGAGAAAGCGGGGCCGAGCAGTTCTTC.

The chain joins TRBV7-2 to TRBJ1-4, with TRBD1 identical over 7 bases. Germline V gene data show CDR1 as SGHTA and CDR2 as FQGNSA. V lost 1 base to trimming and J lost 5 bases; unmatched junction nucleotides: 7. CDR3 length equals 16 residues. Here the CDR3 reads CASSLGRGRRNEKLFF. The CDR3 nucleotides are TGTGCCAGCAGCTTAGGGAGGGGGCGCCGGAATGAAAAACTGTTTTTT.

V and J are TRBV5-6 and TRBJ1-5, with 7 positions matching TRBD1. The V segment lost 3 bases and the J segment 7 bases; nucleotides outside the gene matches: 7. CDR1 SGHDT and CDR2 YYEEEE come from the germline V gene. The CDR3 covers 14 residues. The CDR3 DNA reads as TGTGCCAGCAGCTCGGGATACAGGGGACAGCCCCAGCATTTT. It encodes CASSSGYRGQPQHF. The full variable domain, its missing parts supplied by reference TRBV5-6 and TRBJ1-5, is DAGVTQSPTHLIKTRGQQVTLRCSPKSGHDTVSWYQQALGQGPQFIFQYYEEEERQRGNFPDRFSGHQFPNYSSELNVNALLLGDSALYLCASSSGYRGQPQHFGDGTRLSIL.

The chain uses TRBV10-1 and TRBJ2-3; TRBD2 matches 12 bases. Germline assignment: CDR1 WNHNN and CDR2 SYGVQD (reference sequence). This CDR3 has 16 residues. Trimming cost V 6 bases and J 5 bases; bases outside gene matches: 9. CDR3 loop: CASSERLAGDRDTQYF. The CDR3 DNA sequence: TGCGCCAGCAGCGAAAGACTAGCGGGGGATCGAGATACGCAGTATTTT.

As to this clone: The same CDR3 can be traced to other DNA sequences in this sample. The chain joins TRBV5-1 to TRBJ1-1; TRBD1 matches at 8 bases. Germline CDR1 is SGHRS and CDR2 is YFSETQ. V gave up 4 bases and J gave up 2 bases; unmatched junction bases: 4. This CDR3 comprises 14 residues. Here the CDR3 reads CASSQGQANTEAFF. CDR3 nucleotides: TGCGCCAGCAGCCAGGGACAGGCTAACACTGAAGCTTTCTTT.